This is a list of T cell receptor beta chains from one sample in a study of blood T cell repertoires in COVID-19. Here immunoSEQ multiplex PCR was the method, and the copy in TCRdb shows in-frame clones only, minus some. Among 90,000 to 120,000 clones, approximately 93% were seen once, and the ten largest hold roughly 0.97%. Sequencing was performed on peripheral blood. The receptors here all came from a man between 60 and 75 years old with acute or convalescent COVID-19. The conserved cysteine and the conserved F or W are not part of the CDR3 here. The D gene is left open where the match is weak.

>TRBD1|TRBV28|TRBJ2-2
ASSPDRVLGELF
>TRBD1|TRBV19|TRBJ1-6
ASSSSGGLSPLH
>NA|TRBV7-2|TRBJ2-2
ASSTHPRSPGELF
>TRBD2|TRBV27|TRBJ2-7
ASSPRTSGRVEQY
>TRBD2|TRBV30|TRBJ2-7
AWSEAGGYEQY
>TRBD2|TRBV2|TRBJ2-1
ASRGTSGDNEQF
>NA|TRBV28|TRBJ1-1
ASTLLSGTEAF
>NA|TRBV19|TRBJ1-1
ASSTTAGPPEAF
>TRBD1|TRBV7-3|TRBJ1-1
ASSLRARTGPNTEAF
>NA|TRBV6-2/TRBV6-3|TRBJ2-7
ASSYVSQGHEQY
>NA|TRBV3-1/TRBV3-2|TRBJ1-2
ASSPQRPGGWPNYGYT
>NA|TRBV10-3|TRBJ1-5
AISESTRGGSNQPQH
>TRBD2|TRBV5-1|TRBJ2-7
ASSLAPSGQPSEQY
>NA|TRBV4-2|TRBJ2-5
ASSQELAEQETQY
>TRBD1|TRBV4-2|TRBJ2-7
ASSQASGQDYEQY
>TRBD2|TRBV28|TRBJ2-1
ASSRLAGGVRSYNEQF
>NA|TRBV28|TRBJ1-2
ASSLDRNSYYGYT
>NA|TRBV6-1|TRBJ2-7
ASSEAGRGGSSYEQY
>TRBD1|TRBV5-1|TRBJ2-7
ASSYGDRGYEQY
>NA|TRBV7-9|TRBJ1-4
ASNPPGTNEKLF
>TRBD2|TRBV25-1|TRBJ2-3
ASSEGGSGGTQY
>NA|TRBV6-1|TRBJ1-2
ASSEVNPVNGYT
>TRBD2|TRBV15|TRBJ2-1
ATSRENQRLAVTNEQF
>TRBD1|TRBV28|TRBJ1-1
ASSFGQAEAF
>TRBD1|TRBV6-5|TRBJ1-2
ASTVDRRYGYT
>NA|TRBV4-1|TRBJ1-1
ASAGLLRNTEAF
>TRBD1|TRBV6-6|TRBJ1-2
ASSYSPGQGDGYT